Shown below are 28 T cell receptor beta chains from a single sample sequenced in a study of control samples from healthy donors and cancer patients. Assay: immunoSEQ multiplex PCR; the TCRdb copy retains only in-frame clones and omits some. The sample holds 130,000 or so clones, under 90% seen once. The sequencing sample was made of PBMCs. The receptors here all came from a man aged 50-59 years with head and neck cancer.

The chain uses TRBV5-6 and TRBJ1-2; no clear D. This CDR3 is 15 amino acids long. From germline, CDR1 is SGHDT and CDR2 YYEEEE. Trimming cost V 1 base and J 6 bases, with 16 bases left between them. The CDR3 bases are TGTGCCAGCAGCTTGAGCTTGGAGGAACCAAATGGCTACACCTTC. This translates into CASSLSLEEPNGYTF.

The chain combines TRBV7-9 with TRBJ2-5, with a weak D call TRBD2 (5 bases). The CDR3 runs to 13 residues. The germline V gene has CDR1 SEHNR and CDR2 FQNEAQ (reference sequence). Trimming left V 3 bases short and J 3 bases short, with 8 bases between. The CDR3 DNA reads as TGTGCCAGCAGCTTGGGAGTCGAAGAGACCCAGTACTTC. Protein sequence: CASSLGVEETQYF.

V is TRBV6-5 and J is TRBJ2-2, with 7 bases lining up with TRBD1. The ends lost 5 bases at V and 6 bases at J; junction bases unmatched: 9. The CDR3 totals 15 residues. The germline V gene has CDR1 MNHEY and CDR2 SVGAGI. CDR3 residues: CASSRQGSGAGELFF. CDR3 nucleotides: TGTGCCAGCAGTCGACAGGGATCTGGGGCCGGGGAGCTGTTTTTT.

The chain is built from TRBV10-3 and TRBJ2-7; D might be TRBD2 (6 bases). This CDR3 spans 14 amino acids. V was shortened by 6 bases and J by 3 bases, with 15 bases between the two germline ends. The germline V gene has CDR1 ENHRY and CDR2 SYGVKD. For the CDR3, the DNA is TGTGCCATCAGCCGGGGACTTTCGCTCTACGAGCAGTACTTC. Amino acid sequence: CAISRGLSLYEQYF.

The rearrangement joins TRBV19 to TRBJ2-7; TRBD1 agrees at 8 bases. The germline CDR1 and CDR2 sequences are LNHDA and SQIVND (reference sequence). The V and J ends lost 4 bases and 2 bases, in that order; junction bases with no gene match: 1. The length of the CDR3 is 13 residues. CDR3 loop: CASSRTGPYEQYF. DNA for the CDR3: TGTGCCAGTAGTAGGACAGGGCCCTACGAGCAGTACTTC.

The chain is built from TRBV28 and TRBJ2-3, with TRBD2 as a possible D gene (5 bases). The CDR3 has 16 amino acids. The V end was cut by 5 bases, the J end by 3 bases, with 18 bases between. From germline, CDR1 is MDHEN and CDR2 SYDVKM. This CDR3 is CASSPRKGTGTDTQYF. The CDR3 DNA reads TGTGCCAGCAGTCCCCGGAAGGGAACGGGGACAGATACGCAGTATTTT.

This clone was observed a handful of times. The chain carries TRBV4-1 and TRBJ2-5; TRBD1 is a possible D gene (6 bases). The CDR3 covers 15 residues. Germline V gene lookup returns CDR1 MGHRA and CDR2 YSYEKL. Trimming left V 3 bases short and J 2 bases short, with 13 bases between. DNA for the CDR3: TGCGCCAGCAGCCAGCTCCCGAGGGGGCAAGAGACCCAGTACTTC. Translating it yields CASSQLPRGQETQYF.

This chain joins TRBV5-1 and TRBJ2-7; D could derive from TRBD1 or TRBD2 (6 bases each). Trimming cost V 0 bases and J 4 bases, with 14 bases left between them. The CDR3 has 15 residues. Germline lookup yields CDR1 SGHRS and CDR2 YFSETQ. CDR3 region: CASSLEYGGRYEQYF. The CDR3 DNA sequence: TGCGCCAGCAGCTTGGAATACGGGGGCAGGTACGAGCAGTACTTC. Using reference TRBV5-1 and TRBJ2-7 for the parts outside the CDR3, the full variable domain is KAGVTQTPRYLIKTRGQQVTLSCSPISGHRSVSWYQQTPGQGLQFLFEYFSETQRNKGNFPGRFSGRQFSNSRSEMNVSTLELGDSALYLCASSLEYGGRYEQYFGPGTRLTVT.

V and J are TRBV3-1 (or the pseudogene TRBV3-2) and TRBJ2-1, with 8 bases that match TRBD2. After removal of 0 bases from V and 6 bases from J, the junction contained 1 base not matched to a gene. Germline assignment: CDR1 LGHDT and CDR2 YNNKEL (reference sequence). The CDR3 contains 14 residues. The CDR3 DNA is TGTGCCAGCAGCCAAGAGGGGACTAGCAATGAGCAGTTCTTC. Its translation: CASSQEGTSNEQFF.

CDR3 in DNA: TGTGCCAGCAGTGGGCAGGGGCATGAAGCTTTCTTT. Translation gives CASSGQGHEAFF. This chain connects TRBV2 to TRBJ1-1; D perhaps matches TRBD1 (6 bases). V was trimmed by 4 bases and J by 7 bases, leaving 10 bases between them. The germline V gene encodes CDR1 SNHLY and CDR2 FYNNEI. The CDR3 is made up of 12 amino acids.

The chain couples TRBV25-1 to TRBJ2-5; D gene unclear. Germline V gene data show CDR1 as MGHDK and CDR2 as SYGVNS. V gave up 5 bases and J gave up 2 bases, with 15 bases separating them. This CDR3 is 15 amino acids long. This chain's CDR3 is CASSPSVELQETQYF. The CDR3 DNA follows: TGTGCCAGCAGTCCGTCGGTAGAACTTCAAGAGACCCAGTACTTC.

The CDR3 DNA reads as TGTGCCAGCAGCTTCGATCCAGAAGCGAGCGGCTACACCTTC. This sequence encodes CASSFDPEASGYTF. The V call is TRBV7-9, the J call TRBJ1-2; the D is unclear. There are 14 residues in the CDR3. Trimming pared 3 bases from V and 8 bases from J, leaving 16 bases between. Germline values: CDR1 SEHNR, CDR2 FQNEAQ (reference sequence).

V gene TRBV19 combines with J gene TRBJ1-4, with unresolved D. The V gene's germline CDR1 is LNHDA and CDR2 SQIVND (reference sequence). The CDR3 has 16 residues. Trimming removed 7 bases from V and 0 bases from J, with 15 bases in between. CDR3 DNA: TGTGCCAGTACTAAAACGGCGGGAACAACTAATGAAAAACTGTTTTTT. It is translated as CASTKTAGTTNEKLFF. Together with reference TRBV19 and TRBJ1-4, the CDR3 gives the full variable domain: DGGITQSPKYLFRKEGQNVTLSCEQNLNHDAMYWYRQDPGQGLRLIYYSQIVNDFQKGDIAEGYSVSREKKESFPLTVTSAQKNPTAFYLCASTKTAGTTNEKLFFGSGTQLSVL.

The chain carries TRBV28 and TRBJ1-1; no clear D. From germline, CDR1 is MDHEN and CDR2 SYDVKM. This CDR3 comprises 13 residues. The V gene lost 4 bases and the J gene lost 4 bases, with 10 bases spanning the gap. CDR3 loop: CASSSFFLTEAFF. CDR3 DNA sequence: TGTGCCAGCAGTTCTTTTTTTCTCACTGAAGCTTTCTTT.

The CDR3 DNA reads TGTGCCAGCAGTACCCAGGGGAGAACTGAAGCTTTCTTT. Residues: CASSTQGRTEAFF. V and J are TRBV7-3 and TRBJ1-1; TRBD1 is a possible D gene (6 bases). Germline values: CDR1 SGHTA, CDR2 FQGTGA. This CDR3 is built from 13 residues. V was cut by 6 bases and J by 5 bases, with 13 bases left in between.

This chain links TRBV3-1 (or the pseudogene TRBV3-2) with TRBJ2-1, with TRBD2 as a possible D gene (6 bases). Between the trimmed V and J ends, which lost 1 base and 8 bases, there was a span of 12 bases. The CDR3 sequence is 14 residues long. Per the germline V gene, CDR1 is LGHDT and CDR2 is YNNKEL (reference sequence). As DNA, the CDR3 is TGTGCCAGCAGCCAAGGCGGAGGGGTCCATGAGCAGTTCTTC. It specifies CASSQGGGVHEQFF.

This chain's CDR3 is CATTGGYSYEQYF. The CDR3 DNA sequence: TGTGCCACCACAGGGGGTTACTCCTACGAGCAGTACTTC. The chain has TRBV6-6 and TRBJ2-7, with 8 bases aligning to TRBD1. Germline V gives CDR1 MNHNY, CDR2 SVGAGI (reference sequence). The length of the CDR3 is 13 residues. With 10 bases clipped from V and 0 bases from J, the junction kept 5 bases outside the gene matches.

A remark on this clone: In the same sample, other DNA sequences code for this CDR3. The chain combines TRBV18 with TRBJ1-4, with 7 bases matching TRBD1. Germline values: CDR1 KGHSH, CDR2 LQKENI. This CDR3 is 13 amino acids long. J lost 5 bases, V lost 3 bases, and 0 bases had no gene match. CDR3 nucleotide sequence: TGTGCCAGCTCACCGGGACAGAATGAAAAACTGTTTTTT. Protein: CASSPGQNEKLFF.

This chain links TRBV12-3 or TRBV12-4 with TRBJ2-7; a weak D match, TRBD1 (6 bases). This CDR3 contains 13 residues. Trimming left V 5 bases short and J 1 base short, with 9 bases between. The CDR3 nucleotides read TGTGCCAGCAGTCCGGGACATTCCTACGAGCAGTACTTC. This encodes CASSPGHSYEQYF.

The V call is TRBV10-1, the J call TRBJ2-4; 9 nucleotides align to TRBD2. Germline lookup yields CDR1 WNHNN and CDR2 SYGVQD (reference sequence). V was clipped by 3 bases and J by 2 bases; unmatched bases: 5. This CDR3 is 16 amino acids long. The CDR3 DNA reads TGCGCCAGCAGTGAAGGGGGGACTAGCTCCAAAAACATTCAGTACTTC. Translating it yields CASSEGGTSSKNIQYF.

V and J are TRBV12-3 or TRBV12-4 and TRBJ2-1; TRBD2 aligns across 9 bases. Germline trimming cut 6 bases from V and 7 bases from J; bases unmatched to any gene: 4. This CDR3 spans 13 amino acids. The CDR3 is CASRAGGENEQFF. As DNA, the CDR3 is TGTGCCAGCAGAGCGGGGGGTGAAAATGAGCAGTTCTTC.

The rearrangement joins TRBV19 to TRBJ2-3; 7 bases map to TRBD1. The CDR3 runs 16 residues. Losses at the gene ends were 2 bases for V and 2 bases for J; bases not matched to a gene: 7. CDR1 and CDR2 (germline): LNHDA, SQIVND (reference sequence). CDR3 coding DNA: TGTGCCAGTAGTATACGCGGACAGGACAACACAGATACGCAGTATTTT. Translating gives CASSIRGQDNTDTQYF.

This chain connects TRBV25-1 to TRBJ1-5; tentatively, D is TRBD1 (5 bases). The CDR3 has 14 residues. The V gene's germline CDR1 is MGHDK and CDR2 SYGVNS. V shed 8 bases and J shed 3 bases, with 14 bases lying between them. The CDR3 nucleotides are TGTGCCAGCCAAGGGGCCGGAGTCAATCAGCCCCAGCATTTT. Encoded protein: CASQGAGVNQPQHF. Full variable domain (remainder filled in from reference TRBV25-1 and TRBJ1-5): EADIYQTPRYLVIGTGKKITLECSQTMGHDKMYWYQQDPGMELHLIHYSYGVNSTEKGDLSSESTVSRIRTEHFPLTLESARPSHTSQYLCASQGAGVNQPQHFGDGTRLSIL.

The V call is TRBV29-1, the J call TRBJ2-7, with D possibly being TRBD2 (6 bases). V was pared by 2 bases and J by 12 bases, with 17 bases between. The CDR3 has 12 residues. Germline lookup yields CDR1 SQVTM and CDR2 ANQGSEA. The CDR3 region has the DNA TGCAGCGTTGAACTGGAGGGCGTCCGTATGTACTTC. Its translation is CSVELEGVRMYF.

This chain connects TRBV27 to TRBJ2-7; D perhaps matches TRBD2 (5 bases). Trimming stripped 2 bases from V and 5 bases from J, with 10 bases between. This CDR3 comprises 13 residues. CDR1 is MNHEY and CDR2 is SMNVEV in the germline V gene (reference sequence). Here the CDR3 DNA reads TGTGCCAGCAGTTTAATGGGTAGCGACGAGCAGTACTTC. Amino acids: CASSLMGSDEQYF.

The chain is built from TRBV14 and TRBJ2-5; D possibly matches TRBD1 or TRBD2 (5 bases each). The CDR3 has 18 amino acids. V was clipped by 4 bases and J by 7 bases, with 28 bases between them. From germline, CDR1 is SGHDN and CDR2 FVKESK. DNA of the CDR3: TGTGCCAGCAGCCCCAGGGTTTCAAGCGGCCTGATGGAAGGGACCCAGTACTTC. Translation gives CASSPRVSSGLMEGTQYF.

The V and J genes are TRBV5-1 and TRBJ2-2; 10 bases agree with TRBD1. Per the germline V gene, CDR1 is SGHRS and CDR2 is YFSETQ. Trimming cost V 6 bases and J 5 bases; bases outside gene matches: 10. The CDR3 covers 16 residues. The DNA for the CDR3 is TGCGCCAGCACCCGACAGGGGGCTAGGGGGACCGGGGAGCTGTTTTTT. This codes for CASTRQGARGTGELFF.

This sequence joins TRBV28 and TRBJ2-3; 7 bases agree with TRBD2. The trim removed 1 base at V and 1 base at J, leaving 2 bases unmatched. In germline, CDR1 is MDHEN, CDR2 SYDVKM. The CDR3 consists of 15 residues. Here the CDR3 reads CASSLFAGGTDTQYF. CDR3 DNA: TGTGCCAGCAGTTTATTTGCGGGGGGCACAGATACGCAGTATTTT.